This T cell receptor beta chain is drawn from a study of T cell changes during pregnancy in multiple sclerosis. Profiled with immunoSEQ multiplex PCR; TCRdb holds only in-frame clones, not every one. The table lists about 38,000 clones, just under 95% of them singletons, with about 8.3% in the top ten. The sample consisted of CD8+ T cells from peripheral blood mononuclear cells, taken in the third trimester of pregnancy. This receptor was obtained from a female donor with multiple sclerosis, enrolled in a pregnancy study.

CDR3 bases: TGTGCCAGCAGCCAAGAATCGGGGAGGGAGACCCAGTACTTC. Encoded protein: CASSQESGRETQYF. The chain joins TRBV14 to TRBJ2-5; D perhaps matches TRBD2 (6 bases). Trimming pared 0 bases from V and 5 bases from J, leaving 10 bases between. Germline CDR1 SGHDN, CDR2 FVKESK. The CDR3 runs 14 residues.